This T cell receptor beta chain emerged from a study of lymphopenia after photon versus proton radiotherapy. Profiling relied on immunoSEQ multiplex PCR, and the TCRdb table lists in-frame clones only, not all of them. This table has about 45,000 clones, about 85% appearing once. The CDR3 runs 14 residues. CDR1 is MNHNS and CDR2 is SASEGT in the germline V gene. The ends lost 10 bases at V and 0 bases at J; junction bases unmatched: 7. This TCR was recovered from a man in his forties or fifties with gastric cancer. The chain uses TRBV6-1 and TRBJ1-1; 8 bases line up with TRBD1. Material: peripheral blood, obtained from a patient treated with photon-based radiotherapy. As DNA, the CDR3 is TGTGCCACGGGACAGGCAAATATGAACACTGAAGCTTTCTTT. It is translated as CATGQANMNTEAFF.